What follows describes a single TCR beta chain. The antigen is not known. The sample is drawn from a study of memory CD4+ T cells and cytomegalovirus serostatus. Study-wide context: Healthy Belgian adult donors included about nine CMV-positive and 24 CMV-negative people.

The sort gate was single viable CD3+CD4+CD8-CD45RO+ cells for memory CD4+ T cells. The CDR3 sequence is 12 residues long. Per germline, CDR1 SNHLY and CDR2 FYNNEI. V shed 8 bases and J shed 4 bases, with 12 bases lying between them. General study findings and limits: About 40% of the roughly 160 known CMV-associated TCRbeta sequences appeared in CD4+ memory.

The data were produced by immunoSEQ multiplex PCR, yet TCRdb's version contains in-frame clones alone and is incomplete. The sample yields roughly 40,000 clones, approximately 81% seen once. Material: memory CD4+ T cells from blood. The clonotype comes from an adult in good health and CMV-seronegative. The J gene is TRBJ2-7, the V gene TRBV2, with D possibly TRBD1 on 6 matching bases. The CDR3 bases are TGTGCCAGCCGGGACAACAAATACGAGCAGTACTTC. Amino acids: CASRDNKYEQYF.